The entry below describes one T cell receptor (beta chain). Its antigen is undetermined. Original handling: Junction-only sequences produced by ImmunoSEQ had no quality scores, so filtering differed. Sequenced by immunoSEQ multiplex PCR; TCRdb stores in-frame clones only, minus some. V and J calls and clone size are given by that table; D and trimming were obtained from the DNA. The data hold millions of clones, with around 95% observed a single time. This sample was taken from a study of shared clonotypes between healthy human individuals. Study conclusions and caveats: Memory subsets generally showed lower estimated richness than naive subsets.

The germline gives CDR1 MNHNS, CDR2 SASEGT. V gave up 0 bases and J gave up 2 bases, with 8 bases separating them. The CDR3 has 14 residues. Sequenced material: naive CD4+ T cells sorted from blood. Subset here: CD45RA+ positively selected. This sequence joins TRBV6-1 and TRBJ2-7, with unresolved D. The source is a man younger than 35 in good health. CDR3 in amino acids: CASSEAWDTYEQYF. CDR3 sequence (DNA): TGTGCCAGCAGTGAAGCATGGGATACCTACGAGCAGTACTTC.